This TCR beta chain was retrieved from a study of cytomegalovirus exposure and HLA in healthy donors. CDR1 is SGHAT, CDR2 FQNNGV, per germline. Trimming at V came to 2 bases and at J to 4 bases, leaving 11 bases not matched to a gene. The CDR3 runs to 18 residues. This clone has just a few counts. PCR involved 60 Vbeta and 13 Jbeta primers. This table comes from immunoSEQ multiplex PCR, and its TCRdb copy is limited to in-frame clones, with some not included. The sample includes over 75,000 clones, around 9.6% of them seen just once. This sequence originates from a man in his fifties or sixties in good health and CMV-seropositive. The chain is built from TRBV11-2 and TRBJ2-3; TRBD2 aligns across 11 bases. Sequenced material: PBMCs. The CDR3 nucleotides are TGTGCCAGCAGCTTATTCCGGACTAGCGGGCCTCCGGCAGATACGCAGTATTTT. This gives the protein CASSLFRTSGPPADTQYF.